The present T cell receptor beta chain was sequenced within a study of CD8 T cells in ankylosing spondylitis. General study points: A TCR beta motif of eight highly homologous variants appeared characteristic of ankylosing spondylitis blood.

The V end lost 6 bases, the J end lost 7 bases, and 15 bases lay between the germline ends. This CDR3 has 14 amino acids. On this clonotype: Its antigen is unidentified.

In TCRdb, the 5' RACE reads were re-called with MiXCR into one record per CDR3 protein. The repertoire includes about 340,000 distinct CDR3 sequences, roughly 8% of them detected once, and roughly 15% sits in the top ten. The V and J genes are TRBV12-3 or TRBV12-4 and TRBJ2-2; possibly TRBD2 for D (6 bases). The receptor's source is a male donor with ankylosing spondylitis. Sample: blood, either unsorted or a sorted T cell fraction (not recorded which). The CDR3 coding sequence is TGTGCCAGCAGCCGGGGGATGGGTCACGGGGAGCTGTTTTTT. Translated: CASSRGMGHGELFF.